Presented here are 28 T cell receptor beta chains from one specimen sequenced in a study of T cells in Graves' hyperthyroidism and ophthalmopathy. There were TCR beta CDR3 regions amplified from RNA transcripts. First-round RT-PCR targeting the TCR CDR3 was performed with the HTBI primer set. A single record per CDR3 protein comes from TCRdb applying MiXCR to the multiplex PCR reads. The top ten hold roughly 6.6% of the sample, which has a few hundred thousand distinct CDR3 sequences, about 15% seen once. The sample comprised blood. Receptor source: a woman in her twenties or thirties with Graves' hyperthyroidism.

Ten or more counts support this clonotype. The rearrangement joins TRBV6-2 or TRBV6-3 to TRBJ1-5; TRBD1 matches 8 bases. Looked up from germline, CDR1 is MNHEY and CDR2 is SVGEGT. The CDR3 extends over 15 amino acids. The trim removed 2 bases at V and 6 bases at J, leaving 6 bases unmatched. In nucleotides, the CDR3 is TGTGCCAGCAGTTACCAAAGACAGGGGATTCAGCCCCAGCATTTT. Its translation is CASSYQRQGIQPQHF.

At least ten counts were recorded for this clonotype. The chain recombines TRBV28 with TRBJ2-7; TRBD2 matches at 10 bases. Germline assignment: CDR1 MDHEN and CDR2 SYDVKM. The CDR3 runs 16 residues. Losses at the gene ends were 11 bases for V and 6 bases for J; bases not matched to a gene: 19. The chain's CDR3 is CASTLGPLAGVGEQYF. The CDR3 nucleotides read TGTGCCTCCACCCTCGGTCCTCTAGCGGGAGTTGGCGAGCAGTACTTC.

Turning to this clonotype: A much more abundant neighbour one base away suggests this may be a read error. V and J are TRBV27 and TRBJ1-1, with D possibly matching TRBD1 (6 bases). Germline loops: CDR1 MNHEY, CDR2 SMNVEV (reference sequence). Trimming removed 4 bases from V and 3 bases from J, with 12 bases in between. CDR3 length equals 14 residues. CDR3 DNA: TGTGCCAGCAGTTGGGAACAGGGTGACACTGAAGCTTTCTTT. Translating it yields CASSWEQGDTEAFF.

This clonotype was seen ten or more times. The CDR3 loop is CAWSLGDLNTEAFF. In DNA, the CDR3 is TGTGCCTGGAGCCTAGGGGACCTGAACACTGAAGCTTTCTTT. The rearrangement joins TRBV30 to TRBJ1-1; a weak D match, TRBD1 (5 bases). CDR1 is GTSNPN and CDR2 is SVGIG in the germline V gene (reference sequence). The V end was cut by 3 bases, the J end by 0 bases, with 11 bases between. CDR3 size: 14 residues.

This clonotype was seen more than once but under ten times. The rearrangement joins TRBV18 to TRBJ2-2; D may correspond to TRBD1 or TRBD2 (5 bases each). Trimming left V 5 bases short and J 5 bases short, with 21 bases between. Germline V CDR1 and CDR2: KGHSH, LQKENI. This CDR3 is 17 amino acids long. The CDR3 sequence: CASSAGQSEGATGELFF. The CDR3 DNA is TGTGCCAGCTCAGCCGGACAATCCGAGGGAGCTACCGGGGAGCTGTTTTTT.

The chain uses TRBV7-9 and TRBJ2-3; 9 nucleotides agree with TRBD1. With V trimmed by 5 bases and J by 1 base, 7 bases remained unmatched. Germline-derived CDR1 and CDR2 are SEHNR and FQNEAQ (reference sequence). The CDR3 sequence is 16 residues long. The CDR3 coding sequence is TGTGCCAGCAGCCCACACAGGGGGCAGGGCACAGATACGCAGTATTTT. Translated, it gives CASSPHRGQGTDTQYF.

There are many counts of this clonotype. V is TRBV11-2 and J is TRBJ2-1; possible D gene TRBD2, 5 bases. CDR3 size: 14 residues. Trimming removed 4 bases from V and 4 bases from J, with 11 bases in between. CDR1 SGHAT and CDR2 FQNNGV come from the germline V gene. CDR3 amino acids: CASSSSRGYNEQFF. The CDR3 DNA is TGTGCCAGCAGCTCCTCACGGGGTTACAATGAGCAGTTCTTC.

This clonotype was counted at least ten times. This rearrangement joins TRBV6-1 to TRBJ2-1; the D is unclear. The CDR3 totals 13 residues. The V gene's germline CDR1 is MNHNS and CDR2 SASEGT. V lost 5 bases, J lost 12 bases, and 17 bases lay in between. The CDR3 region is CASSFLDQTPQFF. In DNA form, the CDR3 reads TGTGCCAGCAGTTTTCTTGACCAAACCCCGCAGTTCTTC.

This chain's CDR3 is CASVGDGSRANEQFF. In DNA form, the CDR3 reads TGTGCCAGCGTCGGGGATGGGTCCCGCGCAAATGAGCAGTTCTTC. The chain links TRBV5-6 to TRBJ2-1, with a weak D call TRBD2 (5 bases). The CDR3 length is 15 residues. Trimming pared 7 bases from V and 7 bases from J, leaving 21 bases between. Germline V gives CDR1 SGHDT, CDR2 YYEEEE.

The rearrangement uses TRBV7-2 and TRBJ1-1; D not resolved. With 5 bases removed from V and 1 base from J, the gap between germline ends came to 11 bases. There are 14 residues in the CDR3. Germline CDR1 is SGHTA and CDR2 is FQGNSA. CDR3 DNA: TGTGCCAGCAGCCGGCCACCCCAGAACACTGAAGCTTTCTTT. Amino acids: CASSRPPQNTEAFF. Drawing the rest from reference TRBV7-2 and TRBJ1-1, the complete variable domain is GAGVSQSPSNKVTEKGKDVELRCDPISGHTALYWYRQSLGQGLEFLIYFQGNSAPDKSGLPSDRFSAERTGGSVSTLTIQRTQQEDSAVYLCASSRPPQNTEAFFGQGTRLTVV.

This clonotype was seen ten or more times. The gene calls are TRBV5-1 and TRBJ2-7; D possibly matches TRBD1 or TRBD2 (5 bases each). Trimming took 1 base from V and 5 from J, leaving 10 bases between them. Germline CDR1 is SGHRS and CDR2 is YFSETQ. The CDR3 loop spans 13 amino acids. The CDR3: CASSLSREHEQYF. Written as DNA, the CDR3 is TGCGCCAGCAGCTTGTCCAGGGAGCACGAGCAGTACTTC. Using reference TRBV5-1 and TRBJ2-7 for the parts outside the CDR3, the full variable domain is KAGVTQTPRYLIKTRGQQVTLSCSPISGHRSVSWYQQTPGQGLQFLFEYFSETQRNKGNFPGRFSGRQFSNSRSEMNVSTLELGDSALYLCASSLSREHEQYFGPGTRLTVT.

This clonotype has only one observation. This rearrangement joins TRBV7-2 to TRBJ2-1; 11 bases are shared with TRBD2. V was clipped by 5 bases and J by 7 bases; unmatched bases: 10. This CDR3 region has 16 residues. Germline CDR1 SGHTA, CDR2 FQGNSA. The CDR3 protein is CASSLLLAGVANEQFF. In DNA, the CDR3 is TGTGCCAGCAGCCTGTTACTAGCGGGAGTAGCAAATGAGCAGTTCTTC.

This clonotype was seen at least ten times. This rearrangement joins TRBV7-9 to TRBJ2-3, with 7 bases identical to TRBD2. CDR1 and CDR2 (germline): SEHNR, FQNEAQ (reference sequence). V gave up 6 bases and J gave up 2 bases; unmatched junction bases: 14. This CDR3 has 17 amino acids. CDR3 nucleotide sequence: TGTGCCAGCAGTCACCGCGGCGAAGCGGGATTCACAGATACGCAGTATTTT. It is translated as CASSHRGEAGFTDTQYF.

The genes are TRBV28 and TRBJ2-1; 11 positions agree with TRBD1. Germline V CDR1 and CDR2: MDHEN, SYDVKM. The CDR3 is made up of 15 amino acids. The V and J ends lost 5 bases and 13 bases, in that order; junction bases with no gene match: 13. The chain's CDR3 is CASSLAGTGGNAQFF. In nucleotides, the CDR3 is TGTGCCAGCAGTCTCGCCGGGACAGGGGGTAACGCACAGTTCTTC.

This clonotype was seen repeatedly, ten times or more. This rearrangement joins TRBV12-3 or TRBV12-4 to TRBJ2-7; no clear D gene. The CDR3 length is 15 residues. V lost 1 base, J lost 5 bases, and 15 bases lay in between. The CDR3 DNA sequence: TGTGCCAGCAGTTTAGATCTGGGTTCGTTCGACGAGCAGTACTTC. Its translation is CASSLDLGSFDEQYF.

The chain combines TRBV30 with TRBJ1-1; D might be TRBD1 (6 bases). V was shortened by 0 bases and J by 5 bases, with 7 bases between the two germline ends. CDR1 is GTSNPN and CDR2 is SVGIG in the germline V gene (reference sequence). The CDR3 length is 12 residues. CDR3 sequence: CAWSVGGTEAFF. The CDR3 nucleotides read TGTGCCTGGAGTGTAGGGGGAACTGAAGCTTTCTTT.

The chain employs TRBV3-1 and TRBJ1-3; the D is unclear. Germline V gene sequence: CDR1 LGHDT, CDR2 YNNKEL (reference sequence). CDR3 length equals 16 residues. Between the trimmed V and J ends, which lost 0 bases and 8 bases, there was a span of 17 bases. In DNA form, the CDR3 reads TGTGCCAGCAGCCAAGAGCCCCGTGTACCAGGTCACACCATATATTTT. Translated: CASSQEPRVPGHTIYF.

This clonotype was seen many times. The CDR3 nucleotides read TGTGCCAGCAGTTCCCCTTCCTCCTATAATTCACCCCTCCACTTT. This codes for CASSSPSSYNSPLHF. The chain links TRBV28 to TRBJ1-6; D gene uncertain. The length of the CDR3 is 15 residues. The germline CDR1 and CDR2 sequences are MDHEN and SYDVKM. The V end lost 4 bases, the J end lost 0 bases, and 7 bases lay between the germline ends.

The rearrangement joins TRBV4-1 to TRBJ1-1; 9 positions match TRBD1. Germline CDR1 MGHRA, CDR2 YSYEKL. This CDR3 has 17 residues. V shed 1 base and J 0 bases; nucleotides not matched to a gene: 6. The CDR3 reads CASSQAGTGLMNTEAFF. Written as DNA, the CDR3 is TGCGCCAGCAGCCAAGCCGGGACAGGGCTTATGAACACTGAAGCTTTCTTT.

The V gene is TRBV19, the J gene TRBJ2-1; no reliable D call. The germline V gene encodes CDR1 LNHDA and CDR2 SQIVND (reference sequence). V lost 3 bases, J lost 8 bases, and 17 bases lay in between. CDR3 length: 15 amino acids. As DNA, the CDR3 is TGTGCCAGTAGTATCTCCCCGGACCTAGGCGATGAGCAGTTCTTC. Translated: CASSISPDLGDEQFF.

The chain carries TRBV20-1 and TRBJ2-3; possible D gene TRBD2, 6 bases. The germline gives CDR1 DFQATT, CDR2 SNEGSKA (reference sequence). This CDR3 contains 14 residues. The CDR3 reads CSVAGRTNPYTQYF. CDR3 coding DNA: TGCAGCGTTGCGGGCAGGACTAACCCGTATACGCAGTATTTT.

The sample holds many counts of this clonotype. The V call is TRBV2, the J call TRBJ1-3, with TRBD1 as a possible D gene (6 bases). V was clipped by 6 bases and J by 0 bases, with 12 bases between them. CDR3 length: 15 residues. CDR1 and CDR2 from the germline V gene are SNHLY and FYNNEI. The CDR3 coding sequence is TGTGCCAGCAGAGACAGGCCCAGCTCTGGAAACACCATATATTTT. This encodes CASRDRPSSGNTIYF.

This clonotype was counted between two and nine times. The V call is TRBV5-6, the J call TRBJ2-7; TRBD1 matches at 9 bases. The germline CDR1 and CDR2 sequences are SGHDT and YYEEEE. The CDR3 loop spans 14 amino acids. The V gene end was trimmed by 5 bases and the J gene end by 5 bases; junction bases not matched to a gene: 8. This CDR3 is CASSLGTGNNEQYF. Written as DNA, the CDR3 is TGTGCCAGCAGTCTCGGGACAGGGAATAACGAGCAGTACTTC. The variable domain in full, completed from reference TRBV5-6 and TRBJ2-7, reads DAGVTQSPTHLIKTRGQQVTLRCSPKSGHDTVSWYQQALGQGPQFIFQYYEEEERQRGNFPDRFSGHQFPNYSSELNVNALLLGDSALYLCASSLGTGNNEQYFGPGTRLTVT.

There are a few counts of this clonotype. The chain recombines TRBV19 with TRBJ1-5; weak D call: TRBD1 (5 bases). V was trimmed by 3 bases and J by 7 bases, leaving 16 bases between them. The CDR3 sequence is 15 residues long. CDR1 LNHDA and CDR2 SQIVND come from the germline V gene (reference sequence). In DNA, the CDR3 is TGTGCCAGTAGTATGAGTGCGGTTTCAGGGCAGCCCCAGCATTTT. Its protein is CASSMSAVSGQPQHF.

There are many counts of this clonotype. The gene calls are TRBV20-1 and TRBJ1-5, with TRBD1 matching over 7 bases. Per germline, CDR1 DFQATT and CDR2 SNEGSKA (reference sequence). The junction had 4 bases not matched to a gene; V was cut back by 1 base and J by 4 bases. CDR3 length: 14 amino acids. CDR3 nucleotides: TGCAGTGCTAGAGTGGACAGGCGGAATCAGCCCCAGCATTTT. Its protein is CSARVDRRNQPQHF.

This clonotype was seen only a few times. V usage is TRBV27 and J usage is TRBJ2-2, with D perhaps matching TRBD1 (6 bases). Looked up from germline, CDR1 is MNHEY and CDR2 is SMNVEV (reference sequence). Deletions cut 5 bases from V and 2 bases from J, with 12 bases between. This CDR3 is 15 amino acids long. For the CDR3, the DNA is TGTGCCAGCAGTATCAGGGGCATAAACACCGGGGAGCTGTTTTTT. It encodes CASSIRGINTGELFF.

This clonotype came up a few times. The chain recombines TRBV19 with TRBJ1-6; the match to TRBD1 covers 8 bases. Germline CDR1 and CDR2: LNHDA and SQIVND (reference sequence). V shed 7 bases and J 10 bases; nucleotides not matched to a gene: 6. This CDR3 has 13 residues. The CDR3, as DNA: TGTGCCAGTAAGGTACAGGGGGGCTCACCCCTCCACTTT. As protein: CASKVQGGSPLHF.

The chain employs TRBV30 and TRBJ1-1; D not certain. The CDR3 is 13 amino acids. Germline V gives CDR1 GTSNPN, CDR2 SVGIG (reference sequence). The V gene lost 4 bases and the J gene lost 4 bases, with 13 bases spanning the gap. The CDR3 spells CAWTARRSTEAFF. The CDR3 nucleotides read TGTGCCTGGACCGCGAGGCGTTCCACTGAAGCTTTCTTT.